This is a list of T cell receptor beta chains from one sample in a study of OX40 agonist ivuxolimab in advanced cancers. Only in-frame clones appear in the TCRdb table, and some are missing; sequencing was by immunoSEQ multiplex PCR. Found here are about 98,000 clones, 90% to 95% of them singletons; the top ten hold roughly 0.27%. The material was CD4+ or CD8+ T cells sorted from blood, obtained in a trial of the OX40 agonist ivuxolimab. Receptors were obtained from an adult with an advanced solid tumor such as melanoma, head and neck, liver or kidney cancer. The conserved cysteine and the conserved F or W are not part of the CDR3 here. Each record gives: V gene, clone size, CDR3 protein. Some rows mark clone size as missing; the rest say once, few, many or name a class of expanded clone.

V gene: TRBV28
clone size: .
CDR3 protein: ASSLADRGLAF

V gene: TRBV11-2
clone size: .
CDR3 protein: ASSFSYTEAF

V gene: TRBV28
clone size: .
CDR3 protein: ASSPGGGQGFFGYT

V gene: TRBV5-1
clone size: .
CDR3 protein: ASSPVSRLNEKLF

V gene: TRBV5-1
clone size: .
CDR3 protein: ASSFGVTNEKLF

V gene: TRBV7-2
clone size: .
CDR3 protein: ASSLTSGGYTIYNEQF

V gene: TRBV9
clone size: .
CDR3 protein: ASSVTGGPGPQH

V gene: TRBV4-2
clone size: .
CDR3 protein: ASSQVVTAESTDTQY

V gene: TRBV29-1
clone size: once
CDR3 protein: SVVTFNYEQY

V gene: TRBV28
clone size: .
CDR3 protein: ASITPAAGGQNEQF

V gene: TRBV5-4
clone size: .
CDR3 protein: ASSLGGLAASYNEQF